Below, one TCR beta chain is given with its context. Compared with germline, one end of the junction differs, possibly owing to a read error. The entry originates in a study of T cells in Graves' hyperthyroidism and ophthalmopathy. The CDR3 length is 13 residues. Germline-derived CDR1 and CDR2 are DFQATT and SNEGSKA (reference sequence). Using RNA transcripts as the source, TCR beta CDR3 regions were amplified. Primed by the HTBI set, a first-round RT-PCR was run on the TCR CDR3. TCRdb fed the multiplex PCR reads into MiXCR, producing one record per CDR3 protein. The sample yields 300,000 to 450,000 distinct CDR3 sequences, about 13% seen once.

This TCR was recovered from a man younger than 40 with Graves' hyperthyroidism that later progressed to Graves' ophthalmopathy. The chain uses TRBV20-1 and TRBJ1-6, with D uncertain. The sequenced sample was blood. The CDR3: CSARREADSRLHF. Here the CDR3 DNA reads TGCAGTGCTAGGCGAGAGGCTGATTCACGCCTCCACTTT.